This T cell receptor (beta chain) was sequenced during a study of PD-1 blockade in classical Hodgkin lymphoma. Patients all relapsed after autologous stem cell transplantation, and there was variation in brentuximab vedotin exposure. The investigators isolated CD8+ T cells from thawed PBMCs using magnetic negative selection. Germline V lookup: CDR1 MNHNY, CDR2 SVGAGI (reference sequence). V was shortened by 0 bases and J by 4 bases, with 11 bases between the two germline ends. This CDR3 comprises 15 residues. Profiling relied on immunoSEQ multiplex PCR, and the TCRdb table lists in-frame clones only, not all of them. Of about 6,000 clones listed, roughly half were seen once; the top ten hold around 15%.

The sequence was collected from a human donor with classical Hodgkin lymphoma. The sample here was CD8+ T cells from blood, taken at baseline. The V call is TRBV6-6, the J call TRBJ2-3; D unclear. The DNA of the CDR3 is TGTGCCAGCAGTTACTCGACTCTCACCCCAGATACGCAGTATTTT. It codes for CASSYSTLTPDTQYF.